The next 28 T cell receptor beta chains were all read from a single sample in a study of blood T cell repertoires in COVID-19. Clones were sequenced by immunoSEQ multiplex PCR, and TCRdb holds only the in-frame ones, with some missing. Counted here are 280,000 or so clones, less than 85% occurring once; the ten biggest clones make up roughly 2.7%. The source material was PBMCs or T cells enriched from blood (not recorded which). These receptor sequences come from a woman aged 50 to 65 who had recovered from COVID-19.

CDR3 nucleotides: TGTGCCAGTAGTGAAGCAGGGGGGAACACTGAAGCTTTCTTT. Its protein is CASSEAGGNTEAFF. The chain joins TRBV19 to TRBJ1-1, with 7 bases that match TRBD1. The junction had 4 bases not matched to a gene; V was cut back by 5 bases and J by 1 base. Germline V lookup: CDR1 LNHDA, CDR2 SQIVND (reference sequence). This CDR3 is 14 amino acids long.

This clone is a singleton in its sample. This chain uses TRBV6-5 with TRBJ2-7; TRBD2 agrees at 7 bases. From germline, CDR1 is MNHEY and CDR2 SVGAGI. The CDR3 length is 14 residues. J lost 2 bases, V lost 6 bases, and 7 bases had no gene match. CDR3 sequence reads: CASSPLGGTYEQYF. In nucleotides, the CDR3 is TGTGCCAGCAGCCCCCTGGGGGGGACCTACGAGCAGTACTTC.

The gene calls are TRBV7-6 and TRBJ2-1; 7 bases match TRBD1. Germline CDR1 is SGHVS and CDR2 is FNYEAQ. V was clipped by 6 bases and J by 1 base; unmatched bases: 6. The CDR3 contains 15 residues. The CDR3 nucleotides are TGTGCCAGCAGTGCAGGGGGTCGGTCCTACAATGAGCAGTTCTTC. Protein product: CASSAGGRSYNEQFF.

The rearrangement links TRBV20-1 to TRBJ1-1; no clear D gene. Per the germline V gene, CDR1 is DFQATT and CDR2 is SNEGSKA (reference sequence). The CDR3 is made up of 11 amino acids. Trimming stripped 3 bases from V and 2 bases from J, with 4 bases between. CDR3 sequence (DNA): TGCAGTGCTAGGGCCAACACTGAAGCTTTCTTT. This codes for CSARANTEAFF.

In regard to this clone: Distinct nucleotide sequences in the sample also encode this CDR3. V and J are TRBV18 and TRBJ1-5, with 7 bases matching TRBD1. Germline CDR1 and CDR2: KGHSH and LQKENI. This CDR3 is built from 15 residues. Unmatched junction bases numbered 6, after V lost 3 bases and J lost 4 bases. CDR3 nucleotide sequence: TGTGCCAGCTCACCTGGGACAGACTCAAATCAGCCCCAGCATTTT. Protein product: CASSPGTDSNQPQHF. Supplemented by reference TRBV18 and TRBJ1-5, the full variable domain reads NAGVMQNPRHLVRRRGQEARLRCSPMKGHSHVYWYRQLPEEGLKFMVYLQKENIIDESGMPKERFSAEFPKEGPSILRIQQVVRGDSAAYFCASSPGTDSNQPQHFGDGTRLSIL.

This chain links TRBV27 with TRBJ1-4, with 7 bases aligning to TRBD1. Germline CDR1 and CDR2: MNHEY and SMNVEV (reference sequence). This CDR3 is 12 amino acids long. The V gene end was trimmed by 7 bases and the J gene end by 7 bases; junction bases not matched to a gene: 3. CDR3 DNA sequence: TGTGCCAGCAAAAACAGGGGTGAAAAACTGTTTTTT. It yields the protein CASKNRGEKLFF. The variable domain in full, with the rest retrieved from reference TRBV27 and TRBJ1-4, is EAQVTQNPRYLITVTGKKLTVTCSQNMNHEYMSWYRQDPGLGLRQIYYSMNVEVTDKGDVPEGYKVSRKEKRNFPLILESPSPNQTSLYFCASKNRGEKLFFGSGTQLSVL.

The gene calls are TRBV12-5 and TRBJ2-1, with 10 bases that match TRBD2. CDR3 size: 18 residues. J was trimmed by 0 bases and V by 5 bases; bases with no gene match: 10. Per germline, CDR1 LGHNT and CDR2 FRNRAP. For the CDR3, the DNA is TGTGCTAGTGGTCCCCGGACTAGCGGACAGTTCTCCTACAATGAGCAGTTCTTC. Translated: CASGPRTSGQFSYNEQFF.

This clone was recorded a few times. The chain couples TRBV28 to TRBJ1-4; 10 bases match TRBD1. The V gene's germline CDR1 is MDHEN and CDR2 SYDVKM. V trimming: 5 bases; J trimming: 6 bases; junction bases outside the gene matches: 6. The CDR3 totals 15 residues. CDR3 DNA sequence: TGTGCCAGCAGTACCCGGACAGGGGGAGATGAAAAACTGTTTTTT. It specifies CASSTRTGGDEKLFF.

The V call is TRBV24-1, the J call TRBJ2-1; D unresolved. Germline CDR1 reads KGHDR; CDR2 reads SFDVKD. Between the trimmed V and J ends, which lost 6 bases and 6 bases, there was a span of 17 bases. The CDR3 runs to 15 residues. This chain's CDR3 is CATSTSEPTGNEQFF. In DNA form, the CDR3 reads TGTGCCACCAGTACGTCGGAGCCCACTGGCAATGAGCAGTTCTTC.

The chain recombines TRBV20-1 with TRBJ1-2, with D possibly being TRBD1 (6 bases). The CDR3 runs to 16 residues. Germline V CDR1 and CDR2: DFQATT, SNEGSKA (reference sequence). V lost 6 bases, J lost 4 bases, and 24 bases lay in between. The CDR3, as DNA: TGCAGTGCCAGTGACCTTCGACAGGCTACCCTCTATGGCTACACCTTC. Protein product: CSASDLRQATLYGYTF.

This rearrangement joins TRBV4-1 to TRBJ1-3; the match to TRBD1 covers 9 bases. Losses at the gene ends were 1 base for V and 4 bases for J; bases not matched to a gene: 2. CDR3 length equals 15 residues. Germline-derived CDR1 and CDR2 are MGHRA and YSYEKL. The CDR3 DNA is TGCGCCAGCAGCCAAGTCGGGACAGGGGGAAACACCATATATTTT. Its protein is CASSQVGTGGNTIYF.

The chain couples TRBV28 to TRBJ1-6, with 12 bases that match TRBD1. Trimming removed 0 bases from V and 9 bases from J; junction bases left unmatched: 0. CDR1 is MDHEN and CDR2 is SYDVKM in the germline V gene. The CDR3 loop spans 15 amino acids. CDR3 region: CASSLWGQGASPLHF. The CDR3 DNA reads as TGTGCCAGCAGTTTATGGGGACAGGGGGCTTCACCCCTCCACTTT.

The chain links TRBV4-1 to TRBJ1-2; 11 bases line up with TRBD1. The CDR3 runs 16 residues. Trimming cost V 0 bases and J 3 bases; bases outside gene matches: 3. From germline, CDR1 is MGHRA and CDR2 YSYEKL. CDR3 DNA sequence: TGCGCCAGCAGCCAAGAAGGACAGGGGGCAGACTATGGCTACACCTTC. This gives the protein CASSQEGQGADYGYTF.

In DNA, the CDR3 is TGTGCCAGCAGTGAAGGCAGGGGGAACACTGAAGCTTTCTTT. Protein sequence: CASSEGRGNTEAFF. The chain employs TRBV2 and TRBJ1-1; tentatively, D is TRBD1 (6 bases). The germline V gene has CDR1 SNHLY and CDR2 FYNNEI. Trimming took 1 base from V and 1 from J, leaving 7 bases between them. The CDR3 consists of 14 residues.

CDR3 in DNA: TGTGCCAGCTCAGCACGGACAGGGCGTAATTCACCCCTCCACTTT. This encodes CASSARTGRNSPLHF. The chain employs TRBV18 and TRBJ1-6; 8 bases are a match to TRBD1. V lost 5 bases and J lost 6; bases outside the gene matches: 6. Germline-derived CDR1 and CDR2 are KGHSH and LQKENI. This CDR3 comprises 15 residues. Based on the CDR3 plus reference TRBV18 and TRBJ1-6, the full variable domain is NAGVMQNPRHLVRRRGQEARLRCSPMKGHSHVYWYRQLPEEGLKFMVYLQKENIIDESGMPKERFSAEFPKEGPSILRIQQVVRGDSAAYFCASSARTGRNSPLHFGNGTRLTVT.

V usage is TRBV9 and J usage is TRBJ1-4, with 8 bases that match TRBD1. This CDR3 spans 15 amino acids. The V segment lost 2 bases and the J segment 3 bases; nucleotides outside the gene matches: 3. The germline CDR1 and CDR2 sequences are SGDLS and YYNGEE. CDR3 DNA: TGTGCCAGCAGCGTCAACAGGGGGGCTAATGAAAAACTGTTTTTT. Its translation: CASSVNRGANEKLFF.

V and J are TRBV4-2 and TRBJ2-7; TRBD1 agrees at 8 bases. J lost 7 bases, V lost 0 bases, and 5 bases had no gene match. This CDR3 region has 14 residues. Germline values: CDR1 LGHNA, CDR2 YNFKEQ. This chain's CDR3 is CASSQEDRDREQYF. In DNA, the CDR3 is TGTGCCAGCAGCCAAGAGGACAGGGATCGGGAGCAGTACTTC.

V and J are TRBV5-8 and TRBJ2-3; 10 bases align to TRBD2. This CDR3 spans 18 amino acids. Germline CDR1 SGHTS, CDR2 YDEGEE. V lost 5 bases, J lost 2 bases, and 14 bases stayed unmatched. CDR3 DNA: TGTGCCAGCAGTTCTGCCGGGACTAGCGTTTCGGCCACAGATACGCAGTATTTT. Its translation: CASSSAGTSVSATDTQYF.

The chain carries TRBV28 and TRBJ2-7; a weak D match, TRBD1 (6 bases). Looked up from germline, CDR1 is MDHEN and CDR2 is SYDVKM. V was cut by 5 bases and J by 7 bases, with 15 bases left in between. The CDR3 runs to 13 residues. Written as DNA, the CDR3 is TGTGCCAGCAGTGCCAGAATAACAGGGGAGCAGTACTTC. It codes for CASSARITGEQYF.

The chain carries TRBV9 and TRBJ2-1, with 7 positions matching TRBD2. Germline V CDR1 and CDR2: SGDLS, YYNGEE. The J segment lost 4 bases and the V segment lost 0 bases, leaving 7 bases of the junction unmatched. The CDR3 length is 16 residues. CDR3 DNA: TGTGCCAGCAGCGTAGTACCGTACGGGAGGTACAATGAGCAGTTCTTC. It specifies CASSVVPYGRYNEQFF.

V usage is TRBV18 and J usage is TRBJ2-1, with 8 bases matching TRBD2. There are 15 residues in the CDR3. Per the germline V gene, CDR1 is KGHSH and CDR2 is LQKENI. The V segment lost 1 base and the J segment 4 bases; nucleotides outside the gene matches: 3. Here the CDR3 DNA reads TGTGCCAGCTCACCACTACCGGGAGGGTACAATGAGCAGTTCTTC. Encoded protein: CASSPLPGGYNEQFF.

The chain has TRBV5-1 and TRBJ1-1; D remains ambiguous. The CDR3 runs to 13 residues. Germline-derived CDR1 and CDR2 are SGHRS and YFSETQ. V gave up 4 bases and J gave up 1 base, with 8 bases separating them. The chain's CDR3 is CASSATQNTEAFF. CDR3 DNA: TGCGCCAGCAGCGCCACTCAGAACACTGAAGCTTTCTTT.

J is TRBJ1-1 and V is TRBV24-1, with a tentative D call TRBD1 (5 bases). The CDR3 consists of 13 residues. CDR1 KGHDR and CDR2 SFDVKD come from the germline V gene. The V gene lost 7 bases and the J gene lost 1 base, with 9 bases spanning the gap. CDR3 region: CATRGRGNTEAFF. In DNA form, the CDR3 reads TGTGCCACCAGGGGGAGGGGGAACACTGAAGCTTTCTTT.

The rearrangement links TRBV7-2 to TRBJ1-6; TRBD1 is a possible D gene (6 bases). The CDR3 has 14 residues. V was pared by 1 base and J by 9 bases, with 10 bases between. Germline CDR1 reads SGHTA; CDR2 reads FQGNSA. CDR3 nucleotides: TGTGCCAGCAGCTTAGGGGACACATTTTCACCCCTCCACTTT. It encodes CASSLGDTFSPLHF.

This clone showed up just a few times. This chain connects TRBV30 to TRBJ1-2; the D is unclear. The CDR3 consists of 12 residues. Trimming removed 5 bases from V and 6 bases from J, with 13 bases in between. In germline, CDR1 is GTSNPN, CDR2 SVGIG (reference sequence). In DNA, the CDR3 is TGTGCCTGGGACCACTTGGCGGATGGCTACACCTTC. Its translation is CAWDHLADGYTF.

This chain links TRBV5-1 with TRBJ2-3; tentatively, D is TRBD1 (6 bases). Trimming removed 2 bases from V and 5 bases from J, with 15 bases in between. CDR3 length: 15 residues. The germline V gene has CDR1 SGHRS and CDR2 YFSETQ. CDR3 sequence reads: CASSFRGTQGDTQYF. CDR3 nucleotides: TGCGCCAGCAGCTTCCGAGGGACACAGGGAGATACGCAGTATTTT.

The rearrangement joins TRBV6-5 to TRBJ2-7, with 9 positions matching TRBD1. The V gene end was trimmed by 6 bases and the J gene end by 4 bases; junction bases not matched to a gene: 7. CDR1 is MNHEY and CDR2 is SVGAGI in the germline V gene. The CDR3 contains 14 residues. CDR3 sequence (DNA): TGTGCCAGCAGCCCGACAGGGGGTACGTACGAGCAGTACTTC. Its protein product is CASSPTGGTYEQYF.

CDR3 amino acids: CASSQGGAPVGDTQYF. DNA for the CDR3: TGTGCCAGCAGCCAAGGGGGAGCGCCGGTGGGAGATACGCAGTATTTT. This chain uses TRBV14 with TRBJ2-3; weak D call: TRBD2 (5 bases). The CDR3 extends over 16 amino acids. In germline, CDR1 is SGHDN, CDR2 FVKESK. V was trimmed by 1 base and J by 5 bases, leaving 16 bases between them.